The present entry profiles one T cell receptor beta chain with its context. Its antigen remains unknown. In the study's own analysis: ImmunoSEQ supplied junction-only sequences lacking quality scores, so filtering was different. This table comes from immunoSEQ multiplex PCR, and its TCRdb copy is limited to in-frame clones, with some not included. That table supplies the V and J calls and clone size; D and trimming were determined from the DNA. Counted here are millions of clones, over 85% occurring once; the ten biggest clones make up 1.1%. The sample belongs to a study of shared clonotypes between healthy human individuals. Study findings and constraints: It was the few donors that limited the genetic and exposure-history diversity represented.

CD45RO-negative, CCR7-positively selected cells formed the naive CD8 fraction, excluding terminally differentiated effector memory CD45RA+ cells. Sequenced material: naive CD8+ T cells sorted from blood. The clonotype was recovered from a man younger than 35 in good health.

DNA for the CDR3: TGTGCCAGCAGCCCCTCGGGGGAGGGCGCGTACGAGCAGTACTTC. The encoded protein is CASSPSGEGAYEQYF. The rearrangement uses TRBV14 and TRBJ2-7; 7 nucleotides match TRBD2. CDR1 is SGHDN and CDR2 is FVKESK in the germline V gene. V lost 4 bases, J lost 4 bases, and 10 bases stayed unmatched. The CDR3 extends over 15 amino acids.